The sample holds a few counts of the clone carrying this T cell receptor beta chain. Its specificity is unknown. Sample-barcoded 5' priming and a J-beta primer mix drove a second PCR of about 6 to 12 cycles. The template-switch adaptor, which had 12 random nucleotides, put a tag on each cDNA molecule. TCRdb independently ran MiXCR on the 5' RACE reads; one entry per CDR3 protein. The sample has roughly 800,000 distinct CDR3 sequences; 25% are singletons. The data originate from a study of blood T cells in healthy people across ages. Findings and caveats of the study: Comparison with aged donors showed that long-lived donors had more naive CD4+ cells and higher diversity. Investigators treated diversity estimates from one million T cells as underestimates.

The germline CDR1 and CDR2 sequences are SGHTA and FQGNSA. The CDR3 runs 15 residues. V lost 1 base and J lost 0, with 8 bases in between. This sample was shared with a second study, whose subject was T cells of mothers and their children. That source reports: RNA was extracted, and all of it went into cDNA synthesis at around 1.4 ug per 15 ul.

Sequencing used blood. This receptor was taken from a boy aged 5-17 years in good health. The chain employs TRBV7-2 and TRBJ2-3; D not resolved. CDR3 sequence (DNA): TGTGCCAGCAGCTTAGTAGGTCAGAGCACAGATACGCAGTATTTT. Translation: CASSLVGQSTDTQYF. The entire variable domain, with the rest obtained from reference TRBV7-2 and TRBJ2-3, is as follows: GAGVSQSPSNKVTEKGKDVELRCDPISGHTALYWYRQSLGQGLEFLIYFQGNSAPDKSGLPSDRFSAERTGGSVSTLTIQRTQQEDSAVYLCASSLVGQSTDTQYFGPGTRLTVL.